This T cell receptor beta chain was obtained from a study of shared clonotypes between healthy human individuals. Study-level background: The donors, two women and a few men, were aged 18 to 49.

Study results and limitations: Sorted-subset samples were not fully sequenced, rarefaction indicated.

The CDR3 length is 11 residues. Between the trimmed V and J ends, which lost 4 bases and 11 bases, there was a span of 8 bases. CDR1 is MNHNY and CDR2 is SVGAGI in the germline V gene (reference sequence). With respect to this clone: Its antigen is not identified.

Using 200 ng DNA, roughly 33,000 T cell genomes, the sorted-subset replicate PCRs were run. Some clones are missing from TCRdb's copy, which holds only in-frame ones; the method was immunoSEQ multiplex PCR. In the table there are 2 million to 3 million clones, 93% of which are singletons. The donors, all of them Caucasian adults, lived in Nashville, Tennessee. The sequence derives from a man younger than 35 in good health. Some clones in this sample may be carry-over from other donors' samples. The source material was naive CD4+ T cells from PBMCs. Subset meaning: CD45RA+ positively selected. This chain uses TRBV6-6 with TRBJ1-4, with D unresolved. The CDR3 sequence is CASSSPGKLFF. The DNA for the CDR3 is TGTGCCAGCAGTTCCCCGGGGAAACTGTTTTTT.